This TCR beta chain was documented in a study of T cells in Graves' hyperthyroidism and ophthalmopathy (dated by TCRdb to between 2018 and 2020). With regard to the full study: Peripheral blood samples were taken at the time of initial diagnosis, prior to any treatment. Prospective prediction of ophthalmopathy was tested in an independent validation cohort of approximately 18 hyperthyroidism patients and approximately 17 patients who later progressed to ophthalmopathy. The study also compared thyroid tissue and blood T-cell repertoires from five or six Graves' hyperthyroidism patients. TCR V-J signatures able to tell the groups apart were searched for in a discovery cohort of 90 to 100 patients, of whom over 40 had Graves' ophthalmopathy and roughly 59 had stable Graves' hyperthyroidism. Once sampling was done, hyperthyroidism patients were given methimazole at a starting dose of 30 mg daily, whereas ophthalmopathy patients were given high-dose intravenous methylprednisolone. The roughly 90 discovery patients were divided at random into training and test sets in a 7:3 ratio. TCR Vbeta CDR3 sequencing of 120 to 150 peripheral blood samples (under 45 ophthalmopathy, approximately 80 hyperthyroidism and roughly 17 progressor patients) is reported in the paper. What the work shows at the level of the full study, not this receptor alone: Ophthalmopathy was separated from stable hyperthyroidism by a 13 V-J signature model, with 85% to 90% sensitivity and approximately 81% specificity obtained in cross-validation and 80%/75% obtained in testing. Blood samples also contained most of the expanded thyroid clonotypes (frequency above 0.001), which suggests that blood repertoires may reflect thyroid immune responses. No statistical method was used to set the sample size in advance, and investigators knew the group allocation. In validation, progression to ophthalmopathy was predicted by the model with nearly 71% sensitivity and 72.22% specificity, a median of 6.5 months before onset.

Graves' hyperthyroidism was defined as stable when no progression to ophthalmopathy occurred over 18 months of follow-up. Hyperthyroidism patients were aged 18 to 65 years and newly diagnosed, with disease duration of less than 2 months. Any patient with an uncontrolled infection, another autoimmune disease, pregnancy or lactation was excluded. Diagnoses were based on clinical symptoms, serum thyroxine and TRAb, thyroid ultrasound and orbital computed tomography. PBMCs were separated from roughly 9.6 ml of fresh peripheral blood using Ficoll-Paque density gradient centrifugation. Total RNA was extracted using Trizol reagent, and RNA quality was assessed on an Agilent 2100 Bioanalyzer. TCR beta CDR3 regions were amplified from RNA transcripts. The TCR CDR3 was subjected to a first round of RT-PCR using the HTBI primer set and the Qiagen OneStep RT-PCR kit. Libraries were constructed in a second round of multiplex PCR, after which size selection and purification were performed. Libraries were sequenced paired-end with 100 bp reads on an Illumina HiSeq2000. On the authors' methods: SOAPnuke was used to process the raw data, removing reads that contained adapters or uncalled bases, had a mean Phred below 15, or lacked an exact match to the constant primer or identifier. COPE v1.2.5 was used to merge the high-quality paired reads, and each unique nucleotide sequence was defined as a clonotype. MiTCR v1.1 was used to align the clonotypes against IMGT TRBV, TRBD and TRBJ reference segments. Analysis was restricted to V-J combinations with a frequency above 0.0001, which covered 99% to 99.2% of repertoires. The TCS score was defined as F50 (clonal expansion) divided by E x V (chaos), with BLOSUM62-based TCRdist calculated between CDR3 peptides within each V-J. Welch's t-statistics and random forest reduced roughly 530 V-J features to fewer than 15, which were used in a naive Bayes classifier (R e1071). TCRdb's own reprocessing of the public reads used fastp at Q25 and MiXCR and kept productive beta chains. Identical CDR3 protein sequences are pooled into one entry, listed with their most common genes and DNA. The V and J calls here are based on TCRdb, not the publication. The sample records a few hundred thousand distinct CDR3 sequences, 15% to 18% of which are singletons. The ten largest clones add up to over 7.5% of the sample.

This clonotype was counted only a few times. It has no known antigen specificity. Qualities for individual bases were not recorded, and no much larger clone is one base off. The junction shows trimming of 6 bases on V and 3 bases on J, plus 8 bases between the germline ends. CDR1 and CDR2 were assigned from the germline V gene (reference sequence) as DFQATT and SNEGSKA. Its CDR3 holds 11 amino acids, cysteine through phenylalanine. Just the 33-base CDR3 DNA is kept, in frame starting at base 1. The sequence derives from a woman under 30 with Graves' hyperthyroidism. The chain links TRBV20-1 with TRBJ2-5, with the D gene not clear enough to name. The sequenced material came from blood. This receptor carries the CDR3 CSASEKETQYF. DNA sequence: TGCAGTGCGAGCGAGAAAGAGACCCAGTACTTC.